The 9 T cell receptor beta chains below were found in one sample sequenced in a study of blood T cell repertoires in COVID-19 (dated by TCRdb to about 2020). Library preparation used the immunoSEQ multiplex PCR assay. This immuneACCESS table, as held by TCRdb, lists in-frame sequences with V and J called but not all clones. Of the missing ones, under half trace to an unresolved V gene in checked studies; the others have no known cause. Counted in this sample were 280,000 or so clones; roughly 88% of them appeared once. More than 6.5% of the sample comes from the top ten. The sample comprised peripheral blood. The receptor set was obtained from a woman in her twenties or thirties who had recovered from COVID-19.

This clone has just a few counts. The CDR3 is CASFRDPNQPQHF. In DNA, the CDR3 is TGTGCCAGCTTCCGGGATCCCAATCAGCCCCAGCATTTT. The chain is built from TRBV2 and TRBJ1-5; D gene unclear. CDR1 is SNHLY, CDR2 FYNNEI, per germline. The CDR3 contains 13 residues. The ends were cut back, 8 bases at V and 3 bases at J, with 11 bases in the middle.

This clone was counted a few times. This chain uses TRBV2 with TRBJ1-5, with 7 bases aligning to TRBD1. This CDR3 is built from 13 residues. Trimming took 8 bases from V and 6 from J; bases not matched to a gene: 7. The germline V gene encodes CDR1 SNHLY and CDR2 FYNNEI. CDR3 region: CASGMTGSQPQHF. Written as DNA, the CDR3 is TGTGCCAGCGGAATGACAGGGTCTCAGCCCCAGCATTTT.

V and J are TRBV5-4 and TRBJ2-5; a possible D gene is TRBD1 (6 bases). V was clipped by 2 bases and J by 5 bases, with 10 bases between them. Germline CDR1 SGHNT, CDR2 YYREEE (reference sequence). There are 13 residues in the CDR3. CDR3 in amino acids: CASSFRGVETQYF. The DNA for the CDR3 is TGTGCCAGCAGCTTCAGGGGAGTCGAGACCCAGTACTTC.

The rearrangement links TRBV6-2 or TRBV6-3 to TRBJ1-1; no clear D gene. Germline lookup yields CDR1 MNHEY and CDR2 SVGEGT. Trimming shortened V by 0 bases and J by 4 bases, and 12 bases separated the two germline ends. The CDR3 is 15 residues long. The CDR3 spells CASSYSPGSLTEAFF. CDR3 nucleotides: TGTGCCAGCAGTTACTCACCGGGATCTCTCACTGAAGCTTTCTTT.

V is TRBV19 and J is TRBJ2-1; possible D gene TRBD2, 7 bases. This CDR3 comprises 18 residues. Germline values: CDR1 LNHDA, CDR2 SQIVND (reference sequence). Trimming removed 6 bases from V and 0 bases from J, with 21 bases in between. The DNA of the CDR3 is TGTGCCAGTAGGTTAAGGGGGGGGACAACATACTCCTACAATGAGCAGTTCTTC. It specifies CASRLRGGTTYSYNEQFF.

The chain links TRBV25-1 to TRBJ2-6; D possibly corresponds to TRBD2 (7 bases). This CDR3 has 18 amino acids. Looked up from germline, CDR1 is MGHDK and CDR2 is SYGVNS. V lost 6 bases to trimming and J lost 0 bases, with 18 bases between them. Written as DNA, the CDR3 is TGTGCCAGCAGCCCTACAGGGACTATCGGCTCTGGGGCCAACGTCCTGACTTTC. Amino acids: CASSPTGTIGSGANVLTF.

This sequence joins TRBV29-1 and TRBJ2-7; D may be TRBD2 (6 bases). The CDR3 has 12 residues. Germline lookup yields CDR1 SQVTM and CDR2 ANQGSEA. The germline V and J ends were trimmed by 7 bases and 6 bases, with 16 bases remaining between them. Here the CDR3 reads CSASGWGGEQYF. CDR3 in DNA: TGCAGCGCCTCGGGATGGGGAGGCGAGCAGTACTTC.

This chain joins TRBV3-1 (or the pseudogene TRBV3-2) and TRBJ1-5; TRBD1 matches 11 bases. Germline CDR1 reads LGHDT; CDR2 reads YNNKEL (reference sequence). With V trimmed by 3 bases and J by 4 bases, 2 bases remained unmatched. The CDR3 totals 15 residues. CDR3: CASSHGTGGNQPQHF. CDR3 in DNA: TGTGCCAGCAGCCACGGGACAGGGGGGAATCAGCCCCAGCATTTT.

This chain joins TRBV4-3 and TRBJ2-1; 8 bases are shared with TRBD2. The J segment lost 1 base and the V segment lost 2 bases, leaving 4 bases of the junction unmatched. The CDR3 is 16 amino acids. Germline CDR1 LGHNA, CDR2 YSLEER. The CDR3 bases are TGCGCCAGCAGCCAAACCCGCGGGGGGTCCTACAATGAGCAGTTCTTC. Translated, it gives CASSQTRGGSYNEQFF.